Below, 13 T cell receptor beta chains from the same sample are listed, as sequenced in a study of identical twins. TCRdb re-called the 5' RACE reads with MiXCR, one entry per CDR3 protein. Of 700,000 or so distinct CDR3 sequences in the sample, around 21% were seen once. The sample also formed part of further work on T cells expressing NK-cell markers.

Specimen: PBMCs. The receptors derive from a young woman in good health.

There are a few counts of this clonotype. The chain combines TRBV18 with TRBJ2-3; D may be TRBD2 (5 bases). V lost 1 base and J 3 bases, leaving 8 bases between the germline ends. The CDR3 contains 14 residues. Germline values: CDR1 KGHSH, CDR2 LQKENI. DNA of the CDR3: TGTGCCAGCTCACCACTAGCGCTTACAGATACGCAGTATTTT. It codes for CASSPLALTDTQYF.

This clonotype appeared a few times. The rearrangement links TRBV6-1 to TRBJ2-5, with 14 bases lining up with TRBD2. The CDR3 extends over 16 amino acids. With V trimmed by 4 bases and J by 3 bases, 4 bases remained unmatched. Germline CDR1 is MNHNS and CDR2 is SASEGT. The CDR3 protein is CASSAGLAGGKETQYF. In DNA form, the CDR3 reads TGTGCCAGCAGTGCCGGACTAGCGGGGGGAAAAGAGACCCAGTACTTC.

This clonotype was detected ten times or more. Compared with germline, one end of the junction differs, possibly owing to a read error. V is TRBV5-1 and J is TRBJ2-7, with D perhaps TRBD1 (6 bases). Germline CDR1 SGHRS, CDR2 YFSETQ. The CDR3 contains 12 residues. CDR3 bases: TGTGCCAGCAGTTCGACAGGATACGAGCAGTACTTC. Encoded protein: CASSSTGYEQYF.

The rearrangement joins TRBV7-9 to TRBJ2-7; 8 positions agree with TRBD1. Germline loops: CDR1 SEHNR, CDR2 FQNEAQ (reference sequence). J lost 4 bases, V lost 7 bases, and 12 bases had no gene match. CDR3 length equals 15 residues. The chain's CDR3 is CASIPEDRAPYEQYF. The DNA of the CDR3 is TGTGCCAGCATCCCCGAGGACAGGGCACCTTACGAGCAGTACTTC.

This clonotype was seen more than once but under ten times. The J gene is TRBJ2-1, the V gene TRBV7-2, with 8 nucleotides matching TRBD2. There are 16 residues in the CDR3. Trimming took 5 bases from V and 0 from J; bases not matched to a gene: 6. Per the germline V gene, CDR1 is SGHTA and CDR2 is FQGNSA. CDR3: CASSPPSGSSYNEQFF. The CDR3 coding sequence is TGTGCCAGCAGCCCTCCAAGCGGGAGCTCCTACAATGAGCAGTTCTTC.

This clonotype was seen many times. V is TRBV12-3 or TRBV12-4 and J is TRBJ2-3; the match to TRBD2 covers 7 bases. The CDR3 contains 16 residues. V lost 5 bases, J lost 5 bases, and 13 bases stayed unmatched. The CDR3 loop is CASSPGRGPELDTQYF. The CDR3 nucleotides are TGTGCCAGCAGTCCAGGGAGGGGTCCCGAACTAGATACGCAGTATTTT.

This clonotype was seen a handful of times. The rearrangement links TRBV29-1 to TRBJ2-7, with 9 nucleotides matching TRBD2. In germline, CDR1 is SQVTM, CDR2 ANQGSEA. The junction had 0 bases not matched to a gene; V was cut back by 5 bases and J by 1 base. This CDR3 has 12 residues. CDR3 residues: CSVLAGSYEQYF. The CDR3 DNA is TGCAGCGTTCTAGCGGGGTCCTACGAGCAGTACTTC.

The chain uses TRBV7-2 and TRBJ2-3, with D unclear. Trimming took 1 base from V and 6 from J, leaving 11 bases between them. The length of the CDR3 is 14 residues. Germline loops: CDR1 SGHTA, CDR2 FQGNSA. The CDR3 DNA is TGTGCCAGCAGCTTAGATATCCGAACCGATACGCAGTATTTT. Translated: CASSLDIRTDTQYF.

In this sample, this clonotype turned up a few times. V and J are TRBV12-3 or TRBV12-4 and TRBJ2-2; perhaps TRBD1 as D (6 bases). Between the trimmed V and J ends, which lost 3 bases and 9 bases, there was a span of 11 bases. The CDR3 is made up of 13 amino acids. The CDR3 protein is CASSFSRDRELFF. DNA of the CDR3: TGTGCCAGCAGTTTCAGTAGGGACAGGGAGCTGTTTTTT.

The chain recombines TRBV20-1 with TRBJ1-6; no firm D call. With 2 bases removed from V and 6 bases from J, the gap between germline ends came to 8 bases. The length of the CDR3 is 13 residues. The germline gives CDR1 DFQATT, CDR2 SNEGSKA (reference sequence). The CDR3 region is CSARSGANSPLHF. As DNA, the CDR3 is TGCAGTGCTAGATCAGGAGCTAATTCACCCCTCCACTTT.

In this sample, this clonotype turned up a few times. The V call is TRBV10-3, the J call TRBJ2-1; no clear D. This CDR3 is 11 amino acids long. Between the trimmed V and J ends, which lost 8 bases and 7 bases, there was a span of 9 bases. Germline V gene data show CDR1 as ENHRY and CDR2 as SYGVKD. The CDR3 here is CAIGPANEQFF. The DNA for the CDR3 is TGTGCCATCGGGCCAGCGAATGAGCAGTTCTTC.

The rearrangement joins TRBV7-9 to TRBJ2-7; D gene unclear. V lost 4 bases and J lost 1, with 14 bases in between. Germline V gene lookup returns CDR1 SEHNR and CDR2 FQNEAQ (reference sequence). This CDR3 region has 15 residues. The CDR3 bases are TGTGCCAGCAGCTCCCGTGCCGAGAGTTCCTACGAGCAGTACTTC. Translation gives CASSSRAESSYEQYF. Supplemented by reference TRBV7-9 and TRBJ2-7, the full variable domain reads DTGVSQNPRHKITKRGQNVTFRCDPISEHNRLYWYRQTLGQGPEFLTYFQNEAQLEKSRLLSDRFSAERPKGSFSTLEIQRTEQGDSAMYLCASSSRAESSYEQYFGPGTRLTVT.

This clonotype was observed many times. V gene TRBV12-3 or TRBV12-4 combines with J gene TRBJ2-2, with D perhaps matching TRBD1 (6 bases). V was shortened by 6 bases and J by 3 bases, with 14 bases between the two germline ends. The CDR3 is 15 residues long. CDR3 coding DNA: TGTGCCAGCAGACCACCGGGACAAGACACCGGGGAGCTGTTTTTT. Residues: CASRPPGQDTGELFF.